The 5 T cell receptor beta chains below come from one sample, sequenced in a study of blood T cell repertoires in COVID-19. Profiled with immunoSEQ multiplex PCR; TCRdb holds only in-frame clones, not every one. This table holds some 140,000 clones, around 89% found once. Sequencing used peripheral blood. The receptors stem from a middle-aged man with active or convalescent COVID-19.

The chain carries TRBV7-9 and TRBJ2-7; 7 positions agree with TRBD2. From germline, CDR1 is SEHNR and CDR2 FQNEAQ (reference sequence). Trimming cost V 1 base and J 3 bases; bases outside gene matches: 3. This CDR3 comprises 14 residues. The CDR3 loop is CASSLDGGIYEQYF. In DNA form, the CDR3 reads TGTGCCAGCAGCTTAGACGGGGGGATCTACGAGCAGTACTTC.

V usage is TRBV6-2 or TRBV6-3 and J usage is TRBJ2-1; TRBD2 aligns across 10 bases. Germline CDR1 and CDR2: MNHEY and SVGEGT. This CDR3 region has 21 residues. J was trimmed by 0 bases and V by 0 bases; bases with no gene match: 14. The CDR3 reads CASSYSIGGSSSGSSYNEQFF. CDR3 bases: TGTGCCAGCAGTTACTCGATAGGTGGGTCTTCTAGCGGGAGCTCCTACAATGAGCAGTTCTTC.

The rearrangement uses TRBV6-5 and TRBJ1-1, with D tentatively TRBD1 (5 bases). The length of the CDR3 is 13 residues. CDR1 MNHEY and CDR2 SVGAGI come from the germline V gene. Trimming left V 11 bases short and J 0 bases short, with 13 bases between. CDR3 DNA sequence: TGTGCCGGCAAGACAGTCATGAACACTGAAGCTTTCTTT. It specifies CAGKTVMNTEAFF.

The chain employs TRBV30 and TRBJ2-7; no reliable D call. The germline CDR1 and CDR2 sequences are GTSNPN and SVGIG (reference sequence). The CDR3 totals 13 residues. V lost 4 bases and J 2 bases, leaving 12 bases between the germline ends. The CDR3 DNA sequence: TGTGCCTGGACTTTCTATTCTGCCTACGAGCAGTACTTC. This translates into CAWTFYSAYEQYF.

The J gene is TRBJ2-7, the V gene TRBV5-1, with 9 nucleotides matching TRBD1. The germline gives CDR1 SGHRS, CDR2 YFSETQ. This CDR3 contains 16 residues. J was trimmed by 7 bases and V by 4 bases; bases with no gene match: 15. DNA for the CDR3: TGCGCCAGCAGCCTCCTCTCCGGGACAGGGACGAGTGAGCAGTACTTC. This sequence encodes CASSLLSGTGTSEQYF.